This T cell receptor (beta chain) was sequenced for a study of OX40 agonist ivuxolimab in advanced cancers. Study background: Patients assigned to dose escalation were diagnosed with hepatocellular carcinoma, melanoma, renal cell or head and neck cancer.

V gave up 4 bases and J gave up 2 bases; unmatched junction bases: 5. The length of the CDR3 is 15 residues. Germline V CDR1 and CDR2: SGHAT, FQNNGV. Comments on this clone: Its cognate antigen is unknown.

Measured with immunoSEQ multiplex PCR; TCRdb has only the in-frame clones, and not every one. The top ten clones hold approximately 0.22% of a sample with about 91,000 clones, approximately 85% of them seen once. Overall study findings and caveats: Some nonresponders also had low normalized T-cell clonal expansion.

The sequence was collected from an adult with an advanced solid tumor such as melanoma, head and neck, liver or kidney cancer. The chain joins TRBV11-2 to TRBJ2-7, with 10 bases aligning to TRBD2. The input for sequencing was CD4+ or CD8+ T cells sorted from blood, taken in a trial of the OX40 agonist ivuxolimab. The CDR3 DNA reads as TGTGCCAGCAGCTGGACTAGCGGAGGCCCCTACGAGCAGTACTTC. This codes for CASSWTSGGPYEQYF.